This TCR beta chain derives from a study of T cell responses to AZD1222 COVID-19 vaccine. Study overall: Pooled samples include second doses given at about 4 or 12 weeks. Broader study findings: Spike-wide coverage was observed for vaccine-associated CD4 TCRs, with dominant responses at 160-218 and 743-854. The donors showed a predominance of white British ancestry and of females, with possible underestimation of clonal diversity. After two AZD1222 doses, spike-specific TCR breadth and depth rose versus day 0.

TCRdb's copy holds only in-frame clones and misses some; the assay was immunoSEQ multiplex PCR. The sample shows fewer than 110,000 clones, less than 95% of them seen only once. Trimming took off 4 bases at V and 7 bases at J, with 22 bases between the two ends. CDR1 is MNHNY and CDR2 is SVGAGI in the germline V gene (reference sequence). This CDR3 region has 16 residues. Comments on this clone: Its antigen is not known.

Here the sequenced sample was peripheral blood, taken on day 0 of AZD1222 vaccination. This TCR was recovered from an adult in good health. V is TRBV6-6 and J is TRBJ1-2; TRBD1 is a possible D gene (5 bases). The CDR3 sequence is CASSLTGDGSEGGYTF. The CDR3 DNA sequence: TGTGCCAGCAGTTTAACTGGGGACGGCTCGGAGGGTGGCTACACCTTC.